Below are 10 T cell receptor beta chains sequenced from a single sample in a study of cytomegalovirus exposure and HLA in healthy donors. The PCR contained 60 Vbeta and 13 Jbeta primers. The repertoire was sequenced with immunoSEQ multiplex PCR; TCRdb's copy has only in-frame clones and lacks some. The table records about 89,000 clones, about 83% of them present only once. Material for sequencing was PBMCs. These receptor sequences come from a female donor in good health and CMV-seropositive.

This clone was observed a handful of times. The chain employs TRBV27 and TRBJ2-7; weak D call: TRBD2 (6 bases). V was trimmed by 5 bases and J by 3 bases, leaving 14 bases between them. The CDR3 spans 14 residues. The V gene's germline CDR1 is MNHEY and CDR2 SMNVEV (reference sequence). CDR3: CASSPLTSGYEQYF. In DNA form, the CDR3 reads TGTGCCAGCAGTCCATTGACTAGTGGCTACGAGCAGTACTTC.

The chain uses TRBV6-1 and TRBJ1-5; possible D gene TRBD1, 5 bases. Germline lookup yields CDR1 MNHNS and CDR2 SASEGT. The CDR3 spans 15 residues. V lost 0 bases, J lost 5 bases, and 11 bases lay in between. Here the CDR3 DNA reads TGTGCCAGCAGTGAAGCTCGCGACAGCGATCAGCCCCAGCATTTT. This sequence encodes CASSEARDSDQPQHF.

The chain is built from TRBV18 and TRBJ2-7, with D possibly TRBD2 on 5 matching bases. The germline V gene has CDR1 KGHSH and CDR2 LQKENI. The V end lost 3 bases, the J end lost 2 bases, and 5 bases lay between the germline ends. This CDR3 is 12 amino acids long. The CDR3 loop reads CASSPGAYEQYF. The CDR3 nucleotides read TGTGCCAGCTCACCGGGAGCCTACGAGCAGTACTTC.

V gene TRBV9 combines with J gene TRBJ2-1; 8 nucleotides line up with TRBD2. The germline CDR1 and CDR2 sequences are SGDLS and YYNGEE. The CDR3 totals 19 residues. The V gene end was trimmed by 4 bases and the J gene end by 3 bases; junction bases not matched to a gene: 18. The CDR3 loop is CASSLGGYRSGRLYNEQFF. The CDR3 nucleotides are TGTGCCAGCAGCTTAGGAGGATACCGAAGCGGGAGACTCTACAATGAGCAGTTCTTC.

The rearrangement links TRBV4-1 to TRBJ1-4; a weak D match, TRBD1 (5 bases). The V end lost 6 bases, the J end lost 8 bases, and 22 bases lay between the germline ends. Germline V lookup: CDR1 MGHRA, CDR2 YSYEKL. This CDR3 has 16 residues. The chain's CDR3 is CASSLSTDTGGEKLFF. In DNA form, the CDR3 reads TGCGCCAGCAGTCTTTCGACGGACACCGGGGGAGAAAAACTGTTTTTT.

V and J are TRBV28 and TRBJ1-5, with D perhaps matching TRBD1 (5 bases). The CDR3 has 13 residues. Germline V gives CDR1 MDHEN, CDR2 SYDVKM. Trimming took off 6 bases at V and 4 bases at J, with 10 bases between the two ends. The CDR3 nucleotides read TGTGCCAGCAGAAACAGGTTAAATCAGCCCCAGCATTTT. It encodes CASRNRLNQPQHF.

This clone was detected a few times. The CDR3 sequence: CASSAGTYNEQFF. CDR3 coding DNA: TGTGCCAGCAGCGCCGGGACATACAATGAGCAGTTCTTC. This rearrangement joins TRBV7-3 to TRBJ2-1; possibly TRBD1 for D (6 bases). Trimming pared 5 bases from V and 4 bases from J, leaving 9 bases between. Germline-derived CDR1 and CDR2 are SGHTA and FQGTGA. This CDR3 region has 13 residues.

This CDR3 is CASGLTRSYEQYF. The CDR3 DNA sequence: TGTGCCAGCGGTCTGACTCGCTCCTACGAGCAGTACTTC. V is TRBV2 and J is TRBJ2-7; D not resolved. The CDR3 has 13 amino acids. The germline V gene has CDR1 SNHLY and CDR2 FYNNEI. Trimming pared 8 bases from V and 0 bases from J, leaving 11 bases between. The full variable domain, with the rest looked up from reference TRBV2 and TRBJ2-7, is EPEVTQTPSHQVTQMGQEVILRCVPISNHLYFYWYRQILGQKVEFLVSFYNNEISEKSEIFDDQFSVERPDGSNFTLKIRSTKLEDSAMYFCASGLTRSYEQYFGPGTRLTVT.

The rearrangement links TRBV6-5 to TRBJ1-2, with TRBD1 identical over 9 bases. V trimming: 5 bases; J trimming: 3 bases; junction bases outside the gene matches: 7. Germline V gene lookup returns CDR1 MNHEY and CDR2 SVGAGI. The CDR3 length is 15 residues. CDR3 region: CASSRDRERDYGYTF. In DNA, the CDR3 is TGTGCCAGCAGTCGGGACAGGGAACGGGACTATGGCTACACCTTC.

The chain joins TRBV5-1 to TRBJ2-7, with a possible D match to TRBD2 (6 bases). Germline V gene data show CDR1 as SGHRS and CDR2 as YFSETQ. V dropped 3 bases and J dropped 3 bases, with 13 bases sitting between them. The CDR3 is made up of 14 amino acids. CDR3 coding DNA: TGCGCCAGCAGCTCGGGGGAGTGGGGCTACGAGCAGTACTTC. Its protein product is CASSSGEWGYEQYF.